The rows below give T cell receptor beta chains drawn from one sample of a study of CD4 T cells in relation to SARS-CoV-2 and coronaviruses. Clones were sequenced by immunoSEQ multiplex PCR, and TCRdb holds only the in-frame ones, with some missing. The sample has nearly 70,000 clones; 93% are singletons. Sequences were obtained from naive CD4+ T cells from PBMCs. These receptors all come from a human donor in good health. CDR3s include the opening cysteine and the closing phenylalanine or tryptophan. A D gene is named only where the DNA matches it firmly.

.,TRBJ2-2,TRBV6-5,CASSYANTGELFF
.,TRBJ2-3,TRBV28,CASSLSSPDTQYF
.,TRBJ1-6,TRBV4-1,CASSQDGSPLHF
.,TRBJ2-2,TRBV6-1,CASSEQGFVNTGELFF
.,TRBJ1-1,TRBV10-3,CAISEVTGAFF
.,TRBJ2-7,TRBV6-6,CASSFSIPYEQYF
TRBD2,TRBJ2-2,TRBV30,CAFGGAGGELFF
.,TRBJ2-5,TRBV5-6,CASSLEASRPSWETQYF
TRBD1,TRBJ2-5,TRBV10-3,CAISDPGTGDSETQYF
TRBD1,TRBJ1-5,TRBV2,CASRGTGGQPQHF
.,TRBJ2-6,TRBV4-3,CASSQEEGRIFSGANVLTF
.,TRBJ1-3,TRBV19,CASSITGPGNTIYF
TRBD1,TRBJ1-3,TRBV3-1/TRBV3-2,CASGGQVSGNTIYF
.,TRBJ2-7,TRBV28,CASSWGGGEQYF
.,TRBJ2-7,TRBV5-1,CASSLEGSYEQYF
.,TRBJ2-7,TRBV11-2,CASSLQPSTWSSYEQYF
TRBD2,TRBJ2-1,TRBV14,CASSQDLAGYNEQFF
.,TRBJ2-7,TRBV18,CASSPAVSYEQYF
.,TRBJ1-5,TRBV2,CASSEDRLDQPQHF
.,TRBJ2-7,TRBV28,CASSTIPASSYEQYF
.,TRBJ2-4,TRBV9,CASSVGRSKNIQYF
.,TRBJ2-7,TRBV19,CASSIGGNSYEQYF
.,TRBJ1-6,TRBV6-5,CASSYGVLINSPLHF
.,TRBJ1-1,TRBV7-2,CASSPSRGATEAFF
.,TRBJ2-7,TRBV28,CASMGAPDEQYF
.,TRBJ2-7,TRBV9,CASSPTHGPGEQYF
.,TRBJ2-1,TRBV5-1,CASSSGGHNEQFF
.,TRBJ2-7,TRBV21-1,CASSKGLAGGNTYEQYF
.,TRBJ2-7,TRBV5-1,CASSLGGHGEQYF
.,TRBJ2-7,TRBV7-2,CASTPQGSSYEQYF
.,TRBJ2-3,TRBV20-1,CSASPSYTDTQYF
.,TRBJ2-2,TRBV6-2/TRBV6-3,CASSPIQGVPLDTGELFF
.,TRBJ2-7,TRBV7-2,CASIRNPGPYEQYF
TRBD2,TRBJ2-2,TRBV6-4,CASSDRLAGSTGELFF
.,TRBJ1-5,TRBV2,CASSERTAYSNQPQHF
TRBD1,TRBJ1-4,TRBV24-1,CATSDKAGGEKLFF
.,TRBJ2-1,TRBV5-1,CASSSLQTGTLDNEQFF
.,TRBJ2-3,TRBV14,CASSQVPVVDPDTQYF
TRBD1,TRBJ2-1,TRBV9,CASSVATSGTGLVNEQFF
TRBD1,TRBJ2-7,TRBV6-5,CASSYDRARAQYF
TRBD1,TRBJ1-3,TRBV5-1,CASSLARTGGTGNTIYF
.,TRBJ1-4,TRBV20-1,CSAETGEKLFF